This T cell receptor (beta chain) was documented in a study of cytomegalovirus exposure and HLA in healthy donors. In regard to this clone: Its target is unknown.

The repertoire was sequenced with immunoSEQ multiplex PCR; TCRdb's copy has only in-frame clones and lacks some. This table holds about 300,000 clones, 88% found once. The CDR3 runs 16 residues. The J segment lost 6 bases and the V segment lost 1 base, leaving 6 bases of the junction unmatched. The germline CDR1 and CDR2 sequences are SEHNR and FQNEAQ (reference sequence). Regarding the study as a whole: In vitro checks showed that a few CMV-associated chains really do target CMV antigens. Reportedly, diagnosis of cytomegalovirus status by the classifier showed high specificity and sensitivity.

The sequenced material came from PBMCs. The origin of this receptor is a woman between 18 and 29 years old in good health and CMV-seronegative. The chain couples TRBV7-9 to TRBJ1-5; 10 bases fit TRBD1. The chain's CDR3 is CASSLGDRGKGQPQHF. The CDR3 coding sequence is TGTGCCAGCAGCTTAGGGGACAGGGGTAAAGGTCAGCCCCAGCATTTT.